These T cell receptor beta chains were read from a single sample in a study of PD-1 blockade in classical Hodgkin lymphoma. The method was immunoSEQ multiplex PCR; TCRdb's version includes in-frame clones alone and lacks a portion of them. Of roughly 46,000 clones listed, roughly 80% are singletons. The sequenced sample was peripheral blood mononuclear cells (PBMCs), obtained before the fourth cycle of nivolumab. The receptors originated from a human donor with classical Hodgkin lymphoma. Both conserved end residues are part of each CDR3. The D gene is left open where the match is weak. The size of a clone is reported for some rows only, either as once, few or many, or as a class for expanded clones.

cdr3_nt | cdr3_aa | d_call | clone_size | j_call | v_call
TGTGCCAGCGGGGACAGGGTCAATGAAAAACTGTTTTTT | CASGDRVNEKLFF | TRBD1 | . | TRBJ1-4 | TRBV6-1
TGCAGCGTTGAGCGATCGACAGCGCCAGGAGAGACCCAGTACTTC | CSVERSTAPGETQYF | . | . | TRBJ2-5 | TRBV29-1
TGCGCCAGCTCCCGAGACGGGTTCTCCTACAATGAGCAGTTCTTC | CASSRDGFSYNEQFF | . | . | TRBJ2-1 | TRBV10-1
TGTGCCTGGAGAACCGGATCCGAGCAGTACTTC | CAWRTGSEQYF | . | . | TRBJ2-7 | TRBV30
TGCGCCAGCAGTGATACAGGGGACCCTTCGAACACCGGGGAGCTGTTTTTT | CASSDTGDPSNTGELFF | TRBD1 | . | TRBJ2-2 | TRBV10-1
TGTGCCAGCAGCTTGGATGGGACGGCCAATCAGCCCCAGCATTTT | CASSLDGTANQPQHF | . | . | TRBJ1-5 | TRBV5-6
TGTGCCAGCAGCGTAGGCATGCCTTGGGGCGATGGGGCCAACGTCCTGACTTTC | CASSVGMPWGDGANVLTF | . | . | TRBJ2-6 | TRBV9
TGCGCCAGCGCAGGGGGGTGGAACACCGGGGAGCTGTTTTTT | CASAGGWNTGELFF | . | once | TRBJ2-2 | TRBV5-1
TGTGCCAGCATAGACAAGAGCACAGATACGCAGTATTTT | CASIDKSTDTQYF | . | . | TRBJ2-3 | TRBV2
TGTGCCATCAGTGTGGCAGGCCGGAACACTGAAGCTTTCTTT | CAISVAGRNTEAFF | . | . | TRBJ1-1 | TRBV10-3
TGCGCCAGCAGTGAGCGGCTAGCGGGAACCAATGAGCAGTTCTTC | CASSERLAGTNEQFF | TRBD2 | . | TRBJ2-1 | TRBV10-1
TGTGCCAGCAGCTTGGGCGGGATCGACACAGATACGCAGTATTTT | CASSLGGIDTDTQYF | . | . | TRBJ2-3 | TRBV11-2
TGTGCCAGCAGAGACAGGGCGCTCACAGATACGCAGTATTTT | CASRDRALTDTQYF | TRBD1 | . | TRBJ2-3 | TRBV27
TGTGCCAGCAGCTTGAAGGGAAAGTATGGCTACACCTTC | CASSLKGKYGYTF | . | many | TRBJ1-2 | TRBV5-6
TGTGCCAGCAGTTTATATCTGGCGGGTGAGCAGTACTTC | CASSLYLAGEQYF | . | . | TRBJ2-7 | TRBV28
TGTGCCAGCAGTTACACGTACTACGAGCAGTACTTC | CASSYTYYEQYF | . | . | TRBJ2-7 | TRBV6-6
TGTGCCAGCAGTTCGTACCGGAGCTCTGGGGCCAACGTCCTGACTTTC | CASSSYRSSGANVLTF | . | . | TRBJ2-6 | TRBV5-8
TGTGCCAGCAGCCCGGGACGGCCGGACTATGGCTACACCTTC | CASSPGRPDYGYTF | . | . | TRBJ1-2 | TRBV9
TGTGCCAGCAGTTCACTAAGCCCGTGGAGTGAGCAGTTCTTC | CASSSLSPWSEQFF | . | . | TRBJ2-1 | TRBV27
TGTGCCAGCATCCGGGGAAGGACCGGGGAGCTGTTTTTT | CASIRGRTGELFF | . | . | TRBJ2-2 | TRBV6-5
TGTGCCAGCAGCTTAGCGGGCGGGAGGGCCGTCGAGCAGTACTTC | CASSLAGGRAVEQYF | TRBD2 | . | TRBJ2-7 | TRBV7-8
TGTGCCAGCATCAAGGGGGGGGCGCACACCGGGGAGCTGTTTTTT | CASIKGGAHTGELFF | . | . | TRBJ2-2 | TRBV6-5
TGCAGCGTGGGTTCAACGGGCGAGACCCAGTACTTC | CSVGSTGETQYF | . | . | TRBJ2-5 | TRBV29-1
TGTGCCAGCAGTGACGGGGACGGGGAGACCCAGTACTTC | CASSDGDGETQYF | . | . | TRBJ2-5 | TRBV2
TGTGCCATCAGTGAGTCGAACTGGAATCAGCCCCAGCATTTT | CAISESNWNQPQHF | . | . | TRBJ1-5 | TRBV10-3
TGTGCCATCAGTGAGTCTCCAGGATCCTACGAGCAGTACTTC | CAISESPGSYEQYF | . | . | TRBJ2-7 | TRBV10-3
TGTGCCAGTACCGCTACCTCCACCGGGACAGGTTATGGCTACACCTTC | CASTATSTGTGYGYTF | TRBD1 | . | TRBJ1-2 | TRBV19
TGTGCCAGCAGTTTGCAGAGCTCCTACGAGCAGTACTTC | CASSLQSSYEQYF | . | . | TRBJ2-7 | TRBV6-6
TGTGCCAGCAGTTTTGTGGGCTACGAGCAGTACTTC | CASSFVGYEQYF | . | few | TRBJ2-7 | TRBV28
TGTGCCAGCAGTACAGGACTGGGCATTTTAGAGACCCAGTACTTC | CASSTGLGILETQYF | . | once | TRBJ2-5 | TRBV28
TGTGCCACCAGCAGGGAGACAGGGAGCACTGAAGCTTTCTTT | CATSRETGSTEAFF | TRBD1 | . | TRBJ1-1 | TRBV15
TGTGCCAGCAGTTTGCCGGGTCCGGGGGAGCTGTTTTTT | CASSLPGPGELFF | . | few | TRBJ2-2 | TRBV28
TGTGCCAGCAGTTACAGGGTCGGTTACAATGAGCAGTTCTTC | CASSYRVGYNEQFF | . | . | TRBJ2-1 | TRBV27
TGCGCCAGCAGCTTGGCGGCGAGAGGAACCCGACCCCTCGAGCAGTACTTC | CASSLAARGTRPLEQYF | . | . | TRBJ2-7 | TRBV5-1
TGTGCCAGCAGTGGTAGGACAGGGTCTGGGGAAAAACTGTTTTTT | CASSGRTGSGEKLFF | TRBD1 | . | TRBJ1-4 | TRBV25-1
TGCGCCAGCAGTCCACGGACTAGCGGGATTTTCTACGAGCAGTACTTC | CASSPRTSGIFYEQYF | TRBD2 | . | TRBJ2-7 | TRBV23-1
TGTGCCAGCAGTTACATGCCCGAGAGGGGTTCAGGCTACACCTTC | CASSYMPERGSGYTF | . | few | TRBJ1-2 | TRBV6-5
TGCAGCGTTGGAGGGAACATTCAGTACTTC | CSVGGNIQYF | . | few | TRBJ2-4 | TRBV29-1
TGTGCCAGCAGTCCCCGGGCCTTGGGTAGGGCAGATACGCAGTATTTT | CASSPRALGRADTQYF | . | . | TRBJ2-3 | TRBV27
TGTGCCAGCAGTTACTCCGGGACAGCGATGCGCGAGCAGTACTTC | CASSYSGTAMREQYF | TRBD1 | . | TRBJ2-7 | TRBV6-5
TGTGCCAGCAGTTTAATAAGGAAAGGGTGGGGCTACACCTTC | CASSLIRKGWGYTF | . | . | TRBJ1-2 | TRBV28
TGCGCCAGCAGCCAACTGACTAGCGGGAGGGCCAGGACAGATACGCAGTATTTT | CASSQLTSGRARTDTQYF | TRBD2 | . | TRBJ2-3 | TRBV4-1
TGTGCCAGCAGGGAGTTAGGGGATCAGCCCCAGCATTTT | CASRELGDQPQHF | . | medium-sized | TRBJ1-5 | TRBV27
TGTGCCAGCAGTTTATATATTTTCGGGGGCAATGAGCAGTTCTTC | CASSLYIFGGNEQFF | . | . | TRBJ2-1 | TRBV27
TGCGCCAGCAGCCAAGACACCAATCAGCCCCAGCATTTT | CASSQDTNQPQHF | . | . | TRBJ1-5 | TRBV4-3
TGTGCCAGCAGCTTAGCCTTTGGCAGGAGGAATGAAAAACTGTTTTTT | CASSLAFGRRNEKLFF | . | . | TRBJ1-4 | TRBV7-9
TGTGCCAGCAGTGGGGGGACTAGCGGGAGATCTGAGCAGTTCTTC | CASSGGTSGRSEQFF | TRBD2 | . | TRBJ2-1 | TRBV7-3
TGTGCCAGCCGGGGGCAGGTCAATCAGCCCCAGCATTTT | CASRGQVNQPQHF | . | . | TRBJ1-5 | TRBV2
TGTGCCAGCAGTTTGGTAGGGAATCTGGCGCAGTACTTC | CASSLVGNLAQYF | . | . | TRBJ2-7 | TRBV28
TGTGCCAGCAGTTCGACAGGGGGGAGCAATGAGCAGTTCTTC | CASSSTGGSNEQFF | TRBD1 | . | TRBJ2-1 | TRBV6-5
TGTGCCTGGAGTGGGTGGGGGACTAGCGGGATTTCAGATACGCAGTATTTT | CAWSGWGTSGISDTQYF | TRBD2 | . | TRBJ2-3 | TRBV30
TGCGCCAGCAGCCCGCGACTAGCGGGTTCTGGTGAGCAGTTCTTC | CASSPRLAGSGEQFF | TRBD2 | . | TRBJ2-1 | TRBV4-1
TGTGCCAGCAGTTTCAGGACTGTTGAAGCTTTCTTT | CASSFRTVEAFF | . | once | TRBJ1-1 | TRBV6-6
TGTGCCAGCAGCTTAGTCCCCCTAGCGGGAGTTCTGTATTTT | CASSLVPLAGVLYF | TRBD2 | . | TRBJ2-3 | TRBV7-2
TGTGCCAGCAGCCAAGATGTGAACTATGGCTACACCTTC | CASSQDVNYGYTF | . | . | TRBJ1-2 | TRBV14
TGCGCCAGCAGCCATGGGACTGTATCGAGACTGACGAACACCGGGGAGCTGTTTTTT | CASSHGTVSRLTNTGELFF | . | . | TRBJ2-2 | TRBV5-1
TGTGCCAGCAGGCCGTCGGGGACAGATACGCAGTATTTT | CASRPSGTDTQYF | . | . | TRBJ2-3 | TRBV6-6
TGTGCCAGCAGTTTGCGAACAGGGGTTAGAAACACCATATATTTT | CASSLRTGVRNTIYF | TRBD1 | . | TRBJ1-3 | TRBV27
TGTGCCAGGATAAATACCCCCGTGACGGCCTCTGGGGCCAACGTCCTGACTTTC | CARINTPVTASGANVLTF | . | once | TRBJ2-6 | TRBV28
TGCAGCGTTGAAAGAGAAACTAGGAAAGACAATGAGCAGTTCTTC | CSVERETRKDNEQFF | . | . | TRBJ2-1 | TRBV29-1